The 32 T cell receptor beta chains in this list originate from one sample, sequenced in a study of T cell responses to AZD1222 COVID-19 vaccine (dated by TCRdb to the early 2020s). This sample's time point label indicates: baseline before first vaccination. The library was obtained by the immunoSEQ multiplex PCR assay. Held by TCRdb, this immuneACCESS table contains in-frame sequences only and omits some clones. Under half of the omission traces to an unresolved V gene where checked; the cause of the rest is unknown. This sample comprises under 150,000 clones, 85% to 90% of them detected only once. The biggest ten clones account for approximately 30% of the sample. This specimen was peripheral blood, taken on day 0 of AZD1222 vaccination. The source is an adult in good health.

The CDR3 DNA is TGTGCCAGCAGCTTAGATCCGAACACTGAAGCTTTCTTT. As protein: CASSLDPNTEAFF. This chain links TRBV13 with TRBJ1-1; D gene uncertain. The CDR3 consists of 13 residues. Trimming shortened V by 1 base and J by 1 base, and 4 bases separated the two germline ends. CDR1 and CDR2 from the germline V gene are PRHDT and FYEKMQ (reference sequence).

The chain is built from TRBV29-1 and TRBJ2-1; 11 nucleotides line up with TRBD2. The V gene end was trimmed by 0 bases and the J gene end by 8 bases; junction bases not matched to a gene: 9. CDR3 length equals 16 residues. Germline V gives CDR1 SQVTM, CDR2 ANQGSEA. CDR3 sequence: CSVEEIVTSGADEQFF. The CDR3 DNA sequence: TGCAGCGTTGAAGAAATCGTGACTAGCGGGGCGGATGAGCAGTTCTTC.

In DNA form, the CDR3 reads TGCGCCAGCAGCTTGGAGCAGGGGCGGGTCACTGAAGCTTTCTTT. It codes for CASSLEQGRVTEAFF. The genes are TRBV5-1 and TRBJ1-1; D might be TRBD1 (6 bases). Trimming removed 0 bases from V and 4 bases from J, with 13 bases in between. Germline CDR1 is SGHRS and CDR2 is YFSETQ. CDR3 length equals 15 residues.

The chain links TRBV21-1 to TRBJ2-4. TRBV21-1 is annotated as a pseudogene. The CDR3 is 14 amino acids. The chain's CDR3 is CASTERTAKNIQYF. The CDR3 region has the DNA TGTGCCAGCACGGAAAGGACAGCCAAAAACATTCAGTACTTC.

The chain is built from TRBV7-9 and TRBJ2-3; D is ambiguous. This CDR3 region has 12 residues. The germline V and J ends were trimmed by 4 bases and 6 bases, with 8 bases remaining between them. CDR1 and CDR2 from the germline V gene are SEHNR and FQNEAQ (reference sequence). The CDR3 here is CASSSTADTQYF. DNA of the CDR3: TGTGCCAGCAGCTCCACGGCGGATACGCAGTATTTT.

The CDR3 nucleotides read TGTGCCAGCAGCGGGGCTCACAATGAGCAGTTCTTC. Amino acids: CASSGAHNEQFF. The rearrangement uses TRBV4-2 and TRBJ2-1, with a possible D match to TRBD1 (5 bases). V was trimmed by 5 bases and J by 5 bases, leaving 7 bases between them. Germline values: CDR1 LGHNA, CDR2 YNFKEQ. The CDR3 loop spans 12 amino acids.

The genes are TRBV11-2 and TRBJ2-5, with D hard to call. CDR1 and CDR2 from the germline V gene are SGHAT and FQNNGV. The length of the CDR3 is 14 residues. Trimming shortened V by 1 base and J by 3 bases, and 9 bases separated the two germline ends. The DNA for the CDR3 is TGTGCCAGCAGCTTAGGGCTACTGAAAGAGACCCAGTACTTC. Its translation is CASSLGLLKETQYF.

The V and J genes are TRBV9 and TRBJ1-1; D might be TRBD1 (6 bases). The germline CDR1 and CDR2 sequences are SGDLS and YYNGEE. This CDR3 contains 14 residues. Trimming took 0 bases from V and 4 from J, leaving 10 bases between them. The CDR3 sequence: CASSVEQGGTEAFF. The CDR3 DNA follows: TGTGCCAGCAGCGTAGAACAGGGAGGCACTGAAGCTTTCTTT.

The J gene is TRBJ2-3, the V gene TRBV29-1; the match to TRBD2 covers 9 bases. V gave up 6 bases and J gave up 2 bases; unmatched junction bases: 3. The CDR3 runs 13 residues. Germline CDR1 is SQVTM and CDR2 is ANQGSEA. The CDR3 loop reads CSVLAGTTDTQYF. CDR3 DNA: TGCAGCGTGCTAGCGGGAACCACAGATACGCAGTATTTT.

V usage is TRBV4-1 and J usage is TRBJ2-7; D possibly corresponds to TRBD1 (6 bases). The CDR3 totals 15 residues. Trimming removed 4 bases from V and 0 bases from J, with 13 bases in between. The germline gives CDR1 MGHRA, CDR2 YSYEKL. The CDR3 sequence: CASSLDSSSSYEQYF. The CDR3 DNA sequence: TGCGCCAGCAGCCTGGACAGTTCGAGCTCCTACGAGCAGTACTTC.

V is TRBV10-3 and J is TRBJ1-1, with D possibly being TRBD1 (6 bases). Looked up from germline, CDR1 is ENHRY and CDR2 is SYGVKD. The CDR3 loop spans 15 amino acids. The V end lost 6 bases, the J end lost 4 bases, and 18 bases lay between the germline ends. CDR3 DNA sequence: TGTGCCATCAGGCCCTCCGGGAAGGGGGGCACTGAAGCTTTCTTT. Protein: CAIRPSGKGGTEAFF.

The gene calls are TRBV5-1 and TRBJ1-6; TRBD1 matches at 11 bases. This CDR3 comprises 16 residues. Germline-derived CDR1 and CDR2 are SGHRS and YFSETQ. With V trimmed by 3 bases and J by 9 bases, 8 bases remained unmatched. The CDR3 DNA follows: TGCGCCAGCAGCTGGACAGGGGGCGATGGGGTTTCACCCCTCCACTTT. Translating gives CASSWTGGDGVSPLHF.

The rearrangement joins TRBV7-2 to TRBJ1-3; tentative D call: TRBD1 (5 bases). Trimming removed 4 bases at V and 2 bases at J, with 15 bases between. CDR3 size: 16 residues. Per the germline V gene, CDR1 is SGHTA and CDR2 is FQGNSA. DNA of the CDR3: TGTGCCAGCAGCTGGCGTTCAGGGAGGACTGGAAACACCATATATTTT. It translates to CASSWRSGRTGNTIYF. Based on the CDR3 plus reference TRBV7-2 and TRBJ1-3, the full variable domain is GAGVSQSPSNKVTEKGKDVELRCDPISGHTALYWYRQSLGQGLEFLIYFQGNSAPDKSGLPSDRFSAERTGGSVSTLTIQRTQQEDSAVYLCASSWRSGRTGNTIYFGEGSWLTVV.

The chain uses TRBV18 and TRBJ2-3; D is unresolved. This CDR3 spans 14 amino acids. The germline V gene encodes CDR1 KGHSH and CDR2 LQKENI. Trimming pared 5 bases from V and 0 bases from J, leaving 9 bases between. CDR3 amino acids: CASSLSISTDTQYF. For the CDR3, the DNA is TGTGCCAGCTCATTATCGATTAGCACAGATACGCAGTATTTT.

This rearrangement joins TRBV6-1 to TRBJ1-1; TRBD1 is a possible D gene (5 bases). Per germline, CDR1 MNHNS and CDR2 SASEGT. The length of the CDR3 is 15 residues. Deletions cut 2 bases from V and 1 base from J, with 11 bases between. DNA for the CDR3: TGTGCCAGCAGTGAACCGGGACGGAGGAACACTGAAGCTTTCTTT. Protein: CASSEPGRRNTEAFF.

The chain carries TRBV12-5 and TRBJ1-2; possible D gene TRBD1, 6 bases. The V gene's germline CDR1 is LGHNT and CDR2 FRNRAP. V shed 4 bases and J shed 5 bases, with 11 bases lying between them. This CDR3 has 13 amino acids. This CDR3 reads CASGSTGRYGYTF. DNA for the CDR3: TGTGCTAGTGGTTCTACAGGGCGGTATGGCTACACCTTC.

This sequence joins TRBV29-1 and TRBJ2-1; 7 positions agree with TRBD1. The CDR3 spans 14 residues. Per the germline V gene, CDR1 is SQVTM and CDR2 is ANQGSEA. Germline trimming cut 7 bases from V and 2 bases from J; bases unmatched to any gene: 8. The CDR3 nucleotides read TGCAGCGCCGAGAGGGGGCTAGCCTACAATGAGCAGTTCTTC. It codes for CSAERGLAYNEQFF.

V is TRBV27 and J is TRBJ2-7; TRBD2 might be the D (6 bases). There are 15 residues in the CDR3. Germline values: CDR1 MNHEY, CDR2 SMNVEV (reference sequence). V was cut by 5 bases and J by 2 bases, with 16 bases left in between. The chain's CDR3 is CASSPLAGSAYEQYF. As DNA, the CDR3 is TGTGCCAGCAGTCCCTTGGCGGGATCAGCCTACGAGCAGTACTTC.

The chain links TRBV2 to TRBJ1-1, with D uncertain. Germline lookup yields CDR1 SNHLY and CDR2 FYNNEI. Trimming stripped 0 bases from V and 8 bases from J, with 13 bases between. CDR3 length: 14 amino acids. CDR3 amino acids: CASSEALYVSEAFF. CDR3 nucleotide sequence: TGTGCCAGCAGTGAAGCGCTTTACGTATCCGAAGCTTTCTTT.

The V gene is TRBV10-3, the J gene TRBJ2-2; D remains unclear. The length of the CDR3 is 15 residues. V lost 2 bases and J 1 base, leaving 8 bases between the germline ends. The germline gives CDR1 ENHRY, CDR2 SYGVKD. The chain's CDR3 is CAISEGRRNTGELFF. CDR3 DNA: TGTGCCATCAGTGAGGGACGGAGGAACACCGGGGAGCTGTTTTTT.

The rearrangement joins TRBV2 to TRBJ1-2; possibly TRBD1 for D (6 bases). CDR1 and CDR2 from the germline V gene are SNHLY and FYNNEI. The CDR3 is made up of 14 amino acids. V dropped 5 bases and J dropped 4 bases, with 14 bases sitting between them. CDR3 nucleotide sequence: TGTGCCAGCAGTTTCCAGGACAGCAGCTATGGCTACACCTTC. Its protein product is CASSFQDSSYGYTF.

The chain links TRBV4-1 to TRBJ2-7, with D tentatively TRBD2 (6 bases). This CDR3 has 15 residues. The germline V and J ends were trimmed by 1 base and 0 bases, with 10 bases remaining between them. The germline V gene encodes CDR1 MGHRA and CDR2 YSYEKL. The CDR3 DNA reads TGCGCCAGCAGCCAAGGGGGACTTAGCTCCTACGAGCAGTACTTC. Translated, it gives CASSQGGLSSYEQYF.

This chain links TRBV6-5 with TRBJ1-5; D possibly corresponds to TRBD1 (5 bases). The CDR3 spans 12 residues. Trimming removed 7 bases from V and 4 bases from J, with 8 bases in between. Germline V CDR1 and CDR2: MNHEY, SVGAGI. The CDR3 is CASTEGNQPQHF. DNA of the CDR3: TGTGCCAGCACGGAGGGGAATCAGCCCCAGCATTTT.

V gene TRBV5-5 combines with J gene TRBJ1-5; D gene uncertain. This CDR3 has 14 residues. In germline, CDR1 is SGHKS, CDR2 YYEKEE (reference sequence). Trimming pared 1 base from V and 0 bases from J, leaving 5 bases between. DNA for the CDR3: TGTGCCAGCAGCTTGACGGATAGCAATCAGCCCCAGCATTTT. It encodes CASSLTDSNQPQHF.

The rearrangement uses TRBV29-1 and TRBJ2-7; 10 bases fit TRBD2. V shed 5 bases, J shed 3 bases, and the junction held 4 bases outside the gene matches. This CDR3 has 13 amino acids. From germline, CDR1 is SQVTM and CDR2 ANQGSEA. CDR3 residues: CSVLTSGDYEQYF. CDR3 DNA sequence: TGCAGCGTTCTAACTAGCGGGGACTACGAGCAGTACTTC.

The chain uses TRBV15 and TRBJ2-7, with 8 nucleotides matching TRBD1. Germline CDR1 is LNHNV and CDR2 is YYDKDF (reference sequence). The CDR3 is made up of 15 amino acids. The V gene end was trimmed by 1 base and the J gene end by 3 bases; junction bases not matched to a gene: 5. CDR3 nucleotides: TGTGCCACCAGCAGAGGGCAGGGGGCAAGCTACGAGCAGTACTTC. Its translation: CATSRGQGASYEQYF.

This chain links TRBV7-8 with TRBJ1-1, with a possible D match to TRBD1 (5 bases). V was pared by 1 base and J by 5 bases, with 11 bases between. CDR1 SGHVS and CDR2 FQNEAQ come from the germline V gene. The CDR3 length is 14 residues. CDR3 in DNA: TGTGCCAGCAGCTTAGGGTCAGGGTATACTGAAGCTTTCTTT. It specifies CASSLGSGYTEAFF.

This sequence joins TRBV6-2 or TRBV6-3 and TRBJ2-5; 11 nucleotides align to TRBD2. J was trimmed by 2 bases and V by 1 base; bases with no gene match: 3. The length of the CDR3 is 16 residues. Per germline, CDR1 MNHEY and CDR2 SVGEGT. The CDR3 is CASSYLLAGGQETQYF. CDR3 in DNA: TGTGCCAGCAGTTACTTGTTAGCGGGAGGGCAAGAGACCCAGTACTTC.

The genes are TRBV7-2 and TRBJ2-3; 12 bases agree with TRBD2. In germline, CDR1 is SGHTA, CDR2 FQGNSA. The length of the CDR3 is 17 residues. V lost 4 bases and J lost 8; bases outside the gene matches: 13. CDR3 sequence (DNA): TGTGCCAGCAGCTACCCCCCGGCTAGCGGGGGGGCGAGTACGCAGTATTTT. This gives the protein CASSYPPASGGASTQYF.

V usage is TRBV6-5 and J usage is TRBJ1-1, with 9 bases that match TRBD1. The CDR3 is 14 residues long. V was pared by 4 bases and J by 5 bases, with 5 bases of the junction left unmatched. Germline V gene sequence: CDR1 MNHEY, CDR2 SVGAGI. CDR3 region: CASSSWTGATEAFF. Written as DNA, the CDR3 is TGTGCCAGCAGTTCGTGGACAGGGGCGACTGAAGCTTTCTTT.

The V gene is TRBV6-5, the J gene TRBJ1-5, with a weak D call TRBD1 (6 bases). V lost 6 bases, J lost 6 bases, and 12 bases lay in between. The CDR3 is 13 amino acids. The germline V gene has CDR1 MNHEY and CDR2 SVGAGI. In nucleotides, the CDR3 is TGTGCCAGCAGCTTATGGGGGGCTCAGCCCCAGCATTTT. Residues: CASSLWGAQPQHF.

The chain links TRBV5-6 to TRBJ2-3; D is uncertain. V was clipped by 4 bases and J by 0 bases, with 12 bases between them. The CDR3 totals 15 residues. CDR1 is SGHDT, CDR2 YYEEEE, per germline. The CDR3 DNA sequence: TGTGCCAGCAGCCCCCCTGGTACTAGCACAGATACGCAGTATTTT. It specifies CASSPPGTSTDTQYF.